The 11 T cell receptor beta chains given below trace back to one sample, sequenced in a study of T cells after somatic rescue of genetic block. The protocol was immunoSEQ multiplex PCR, while the TCRdb copy is restricted to in-frame clones and leaves out a portion. The data contain tens of thousands of clones, under 95% of them singletons. What was sequenced was peripheral blood mononuclear cells (PBMCs). The source is a man aged 30-40 years.

The V call is TRBV7-2, the J call TRBJ2-7; tentative D call: TRBD1 (5 bases). The CDR3 length is 16 residues. In germline, CDR1 is SGHTA, CDR2 FQGNSA. V was shortened by 0 bases and J by 0 bases, with 12 bases between the two germline ends. The CDR3 loop is CASSLASTGISYEQYF. The CDR3 DNA is TGTGCCAGCAGCTTAGCGTCCACAGGCATCTCCTACGAGCAGTACTTC.

The chain recombines TRBV30 with TRBJ1-1; D unclear. With 0 bases removed from V and 1 base from J, the gap between germline ends came to 12 bases. There are 15 residues in the CDR3. Germline lookup yields CDR1 GTSNPN and CDR2 SVGIG (reference sequence). CDR3 sequence (DNA): TGTGCCTGGAGTGTACTGTCGAGGGAGAACACTGAAGCTTTCTTT. Translation gives CAWSVLSRENTEAFF.

The chain links TRBV7-8 to TRBJ2-7; D possibly corresponds to TRBD2 (5 bases). The V gene's germline CDR1 is SGHVS and CDR2 FQNEAQ. Trimming removed 1 base at V and 0 bases at J, with 13 bases between. The CDR3 runs 16 residues. CDR3 loop: CASSLVVLGSSYEQYF. The CDR3 nucleotides read TGTGCCAGCAGCTTAGTAGTACTAGGATCCTCCTACGAGCAGTACTTC.

The V and J genes are TRBV13 and TRBJ1-2; no firm D call. The CDR3 length is 14 residues. The V end was cut by 3 bases, the J end by 2 bases, with 10 bases between. Germline V CDR1 and CDR2: PRHDT, FYEKMQ (reference sequence). CDR3 nucleotide sequence: TGTGCCAGCAGCTTTTATTCCGGGAACTATGGCTACACCTTC. Its translation: CASSFYSGNYGYTF. The full variable domain, in which reference TRBV13 and TRBJ1-2 provide the parts outside the CDR3, is AAGVIQSPRHLIKEKRETATLKCYPIPRHDTVYWYQQGPGQDPQFLISFYEKMQSDKGSIPDRFSAQQFSDYHSELNMSSLELGDSALYFCASSFYSGNYGYTFGSGTRLTVV.

V gene TRBV10-3 combines with J gene TRBJ1-1; maybe TRBD1 (6 bases). This CDR3 has 17 residues. Germline CDR1 ENHRY, CDR2 SYGVKD. The V end was cut by 0 bases, the J end by 1 base, with 15 bases between. CDR3 sequence reads: CAISESGHYSGNTEAFF. CDR3 nucleotide sequence: TGTGCCATCAGTGAGTCGGGACATTACTCCGGGAACACTGAAGCTTTCTTT.

The rearrangement uses TRBV5-1 and TRBJ2-2; no firm D call. Germline V gene lookup returns CDR1 SGHRS and CDR2 YFSETQ. Trimming cost V 3 bases and J 3 bases, with 15 bases left between them. This CDR3 is 16 amino acids long. CDR3 region: CASSWTPARDTGELFF. DNA of the CDR3: TGCGCCAGCAGCTGGACCCCCGCAAGGGACACCGGGGAGCTGTTTTTT.

The CDR3 region is CASSPSKNIQYF. The CDR3 DNA sequence: TGTGCCAGCAGTCCCTCCAAAAACATTCAGTACTTC. The chain employs TRBV14 and TRBJ2-4; no clear D. CDR1 SGHDN and CDR2 FVKESK come from the germline V gene. The CDR3 runs 12 residues. The germline V and J ends were trimmed by 6 bases and 2 bases, with 5 bases remaining between them.

This chain connects TRBV7-9 to TRBJ1-2, with D maybe TRBD1 (5 bases). Germline CDR1 is SEHNR and CDR2 is FQNEAQ (reference sequence). V gave up 11 bases and J gave up 4 bases, with 20 bases separating them. This CDR3 is built from 14 residues. Here the CDR3 reads CASSSGRAGYGYTF. CDR3 sequence (DNA): TGTGCCTCTAGTTCAGGGCGAGCGGGCTATGGCTACACCTTC.

V gene TRBV28 combines with J gene TRBJ2-1; weak D call: TRBD2 (5 bases). The CDR3 length is 17 residues. Trimming took 4 bases from V and 4 from J, leaving 20 bases between them. The V gene's germline CDR1 is MDHEN and CDR2 SYDVKM. The CDR3: CASSSTPQRTPYNEQFF. The CDR3 region has the DNA TGTGCCAGCAGTTCTACACCTCAGCGGACTCCATACAATGAGCAGTTCTTC.

The chain has TRBV5-6 and TRBJ1-2; a weak D match, TRBD1 (5 bases). Per germline, CDR1 SGHDT and CDR2 YYEEEE. CDR3 size: 13 residues. Trimming shortened V by 1 base and J by 6 bases, and 10 bases separated the two germline ends. The CDR3 DNA is TGTGCCAGCAGCTTGAGGGGATCGGATGGCTACACCTTC. Amino acids: CASSLRGSDGYTF. Complete variable domain (other parts from reference TRBV5-6 and TRBJ1-2): DAGVTQSPTHLIKTRGQQVTLRCSPKSGHDTVSWYQQALGQGPQFIFQYYEEEERQRGNFPDRFSGHQFPNYSSELNVNALLLGDSALYLCASSLRGSDGYTFGSGTRLTVV.

The V gene is TRBV19, the J gene TRBJ2-2, with 7 bases fitting TRBD2. Germline-derived CDR1 and CDR2 are LNHDA and SQIVND (reference sequence). With 5 bases clipped from V and 8 bases from J, the junction kept 8 bases outside the gene matches. This CDR3 has 14 residues. The CDR3 here is CASSLWEGPGELFF. CDR3 nucleotides: TGTGCCAGTAGTCTGTGGGAGGGCCCGGGGGAGCTGTTTTTT.